These 8 T cell receptor beta chains came from one sample sequenced in a study of CD8 T cell repertoires and HIV-1 epitope variants. The repertoire was sequenced with immunoSEQ multiplex PCR; TCRdb's copy has only in-frame clones and lacks some. In the table there are under 100,000 clones, around 67% of which are singletons. Source material: uncultured baseline CD8+ T cells from peripheral blood mononuclear cells (PBMCs). The origin of the receptors is a male donor with HIV.

This clone was found once. This chain joins TRBV23-1 and TRBJ1-1; 8 bases are a match to TRBD1. TRBV23-1 is filed as an ORF, its function uncertain. J gave up 1 base and V 4 bases, and 8 bases lay outside the gene matches. CDR3 length equals 16 residues. The CDR3 loop is CASSLTGAERNTEAFF. The CDR3 DNA sequence: TGCGCCAGCAGTCTGACAGGGGCGGAGAGGAACACTGAAGCTTTCTTT.

CDR3 DNA sequence: TGTGCCAGCAGCTTAGGGGGCAGTGTGAATTCACCCCTCCACTTT. Protein product: CASSLGGSVNSPLHF. The rearrangement joins TRBV7-2 to TRBJ1-6; TRBD1 is a possible D gene (5 bases). V was clipped by 1 base and J by 7 bases, with 11 bases between them. Germline CDR1 and CDR2: SGHTA and FQGNSA. This CDR3 has 15 residues.

This clone was seen a handful of times. The chain uses TRBV7-2 and TRBJ2-2; D remains unclear. Trimming took off 7 bases at V and 4 bases at J, with 10 bases between the two ends. The CDR3 has 13 amino acids. Germline CDR1 reads SGHTA; CDR2 reads FQGNSA. In DNA form, the CDR3 reads TGTGCCAGCACCGGACCCCCCACCGGGGAGCTGTTTTTT. Translated: CASTGPPTGELFF.

This clone was observed a handful of times. The genes are TRBV15 and TRBJ1-1; tentatively, D is TRBD1 (5 bases). Germline V gene sequence: CDR1 LNHNV, CDR2 YYDKDF (reference sequence). The CDR3 totals 14 residues. Trimming stripped 1 base from V and 7 bases from J, with 13 bases between. This CDR3 is CATSRGGDSGEAFF. CDR3 nucleotides: TGTGCCACCAGCAGAGGAGGAGACAGCGGTGAAGCTTTCTTT.

The chain has TRBV29-1 and TRBJ2-2; no reliable D call. CDR1 is SQVTM and CDR2 is ANQGSEA in the germline V gene. Trimming removed 4 bases from V and 3 bases from J, with 6 bases in between. This CDR3 comprises 12 residues. CDR3 loop: CSVGHHTGELFF. Here the CDR3 DNA reads TGCAGCGTTGGACACCACACCGGGGAGCTGTTTTTT.

This chain's CDR3 is CASSASKSQETQYF. The CDR3 coding sequence is TGTGCCAGCAGCGCCTCAAAGAGCCAAGAGACCCAGTACTTC. The chain has TRBV6-1 and TRBJ2-5; D unresolved. Germline V gene data show CDR1 as MNHNS and CDR2 as SASEGT. V was pared by 6 bases and J by 1 base, with 12 bases between. This CDR3 is 14 amino acids long.

The V and J genes are TRBV4-1 and TRBJ1-4; D perhaps matches TRBD1 (5 bases). CDR1 and CDR2 (germline): MGHRA, YSYEKL. V gave up 9 bases and J gave up 6 bases, with 14 bases separating them. The CDR3 spans 13 residues. The CDR3 DNA sequence: TGCGCCAGGCCGGGGGGATGGGATGAAAAACTGTTTTTT. Translated: CARPGGWDEKLFF.

The rearrangement uses TRBV18 and TRBJ2-7; D not resolved. CDR1 and CDR2 (germline): KGHSH, LQKENI. The CDR3 runs to 15 residues. Trimming removed 2 bases at V and 0 bases at J, with 11 bases between. The CDR3 nucleotides read TGTGCCAGCTCACCAGCAACCTCTCGCTCCTACGAGCAGTACTTC. It translates to CASSPATSRSYEQYF.